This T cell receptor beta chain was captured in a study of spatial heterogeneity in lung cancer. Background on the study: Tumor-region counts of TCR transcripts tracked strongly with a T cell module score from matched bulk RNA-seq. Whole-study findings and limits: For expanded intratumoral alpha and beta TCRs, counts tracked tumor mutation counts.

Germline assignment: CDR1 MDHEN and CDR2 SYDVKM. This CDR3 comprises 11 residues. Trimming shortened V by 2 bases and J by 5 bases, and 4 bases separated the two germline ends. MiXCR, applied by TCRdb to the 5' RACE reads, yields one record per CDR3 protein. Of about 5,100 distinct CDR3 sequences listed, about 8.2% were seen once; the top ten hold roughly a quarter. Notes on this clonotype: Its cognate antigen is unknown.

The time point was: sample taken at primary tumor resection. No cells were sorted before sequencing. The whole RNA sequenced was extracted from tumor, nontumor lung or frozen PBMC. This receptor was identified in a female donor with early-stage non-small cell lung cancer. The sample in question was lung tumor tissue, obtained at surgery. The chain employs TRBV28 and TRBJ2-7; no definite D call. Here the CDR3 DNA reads TGTGCCAGCAGTTTAATGGACGAGCAGTACTTC. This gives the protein CASSLMDEQYF.